The 25 T cell receptor beta chains below come from one sample, sequenced in a study of blood T cell repertoires in COVID-19. Using immunoSEQ multiplex PCR, the repertoire was profiled, and TCRdb retains in-frame clones only, with some absent. Here the sample spans 95,000 to 110,000 clones, approximately 84% being singletons. Material: peripheral blood. These TCRs come from a human donor in a cohort sampled during active COVID-19.

There are a few counts of this clone. The V call is TRBV24-1, the J call TRBJ2-3, with 12 bases fitting TRBD2. V lost 5 bases to trimming and J lost 7 bases; unmatched junction nucleotides: 12. Germline values: CDR1 KGHDR, CDR2 SFDVKD. This CDR3 is 17 amino acids long. The CDR3: CATSVHGLAGLTNTQYF. The CDR3 coding sequence is TGTGCCACCAGTGTTCACGGACTAGCGGGATTAACGAATACGCAGTATTTT.

This clone was observed once. The rearrangement links TRBV28 to TRBJ1-2; D remains ambiguous. The germline V gene encodes CDR1 MDHEN and CDR2 SYDVKM. The CDR3 runs 14 residues. Trimming stripped 8 bases from V and 0 bases from J, with 13 bases between. CDR3 nucleotides: TGTGCCAGCGCCCCGGGATCTGCTAACTATGGCTACACCTTC. It translates to CASAPGSANYGYTF.

The chain employs TRBV28 and TRBJ2-7, with 7 bases lining up with TRBD2. The germline V gene encodes CDR1 MDHEN and CDR2 SYDVKM. The CDR3 loop spans 16 amino acids. V dropped 7 bases and J dropped 3; count of bases not matched to a gene: 15. This chain's CDR3 is CASIPGGAFPGYEQYF. The CDR3 bases are TGTGCCAGCATCCCGGGGGGAGCTTTTCCGGGCTACGAGCAGTACTTC.

This clone was detected only once. The chain employs TRBV7-9 and TRBJ2-1; no definite D call. The germline V and J ends were trimmed by 1 base and 0 bases, with 4 bases remaining between them. This CDR3 comprises 14 residues. CDR1 and CDR2 from the germline V gene are SEHNR and FQNEAQ (reference sequence). CDR3 nucleotides: TGTGCCAGCAGCTTAGTCAGCTCCTACAATGAGCAGTTCTTC. Its protein product is CASSLVSSYNEQFF.

The chain couples TRBV14 to TRBJ2-7, with 9 bases that match TRBD2. The trim removed 1 base at V and 2 bases at J, leaving 3 bases unmatched. Germline V gene sequence: CDR1 SGHDN, CDR2 FVKESK. The CDR3 is 15 amino acids. The CDR3 DNA sequence: TGTGCCAGCAGCCAAGGACTAGCGGTGACCTACGAGCAGTACTTC. Translating it yields CASSQGLAVTYEQYF.

V and J are TRBV5-1 and TRBJ2-3; 11 bases are shared with TRBD1. Trimming removed 5 bases from V and 5 bases from J; junction bases left unmatched: 7. The V gene's germline CDR1 is SGHRS and CDR2 YFSETQ. This CDR3 is built from 15 residues. The CDR3 sequence is CASRRTGGARDTQYF. CDR3 DNA sequence: TGCGCCAGCAGACGGACAGGGGGCGCGAGAGATACGCAGTATTTT.

This clone was seen a single time. One end of the junction is discordant with germline, which a read error may explain. The J gene is TRBJ2-5, the V gene TRBV3-1 (or the pseudogene TRBV3-2); D remains ambiguous. There are 13 residues in the CDR3. The germline CDR1 and CDR2 sequences are LGHDT and YNNKEL (reference sequence). CDR3 sequence (DNA): TGTGCCAGCAGCCAAGCCCCTTACTATGCTTCGCACTTC. It yields the protein CASSQAPYYASHF.

This chain uses TRBV27 with TRBJ2-2; 10 nucleotides align to TRBD2. The CDR3 contains 15 residues. V lost 6 bases and J lost 6; bases outside the gene matches: 7. CDR1 is MNHEY, CDR2 SMNVEV, per germline (reference sequence). This CDR3 is CASSLAGEVAGELFF. In DNA, the CDR3 is TGTGCCAGCAGCCTAGCGGGGGAGGTGGCCGGGGAGCTGTTTTTT.

This clone was picked up one time. The chain uses TRBV6-5 and TRBJ2-2, with D perhaps matching TRBD2 (5 bases). Per the germline V gene, CDR1 is MNHEY and CDR2 is SVGAGI. This CDR3 spans 14 amino acids. With 3 bases removed from V and 6 bases from J, the gap between germline ends came to 11 bases. CDR3 residues: CASSYHQEAGELFF. The CDR3 DNA follows: TGTGCCAGCAGTTATCACCAGGAGGCCGGGGAGCTGTTTTTT.

V gene TRBV2 combines with J gene TRBJ2-5; weak D call: TRBD2 (5 bases). Germline CDR1 reads SNHLY; CDR2 reads FYNNEI. The CDR3 has 14 amino acids. The V gene lost 4 bases and the J gene lost 5 bases, with 14 bases spanning the gap. The CDR3 protein is CASSAEVFRETQYF. For the CDR3, the DNA is TGTGCCAGCAGTGCGGAGGTGTTCCGGGAGACCCAGTACTTC.

This clone was counted a single time. The J gene is TRBJ2-5, the V gene TRBV19; 7 bases align to TRBD2. Germline-derived CDR1 and CDR2 are LNHDA and SQIVND (reference sequence). With 5 bases clipped from V and 4 bases from J, the junction kept 4 bases outside the gene matches. The CDR3 length is 13 residues. The CDR3 sequence is CASSQIAGETQYF. The DNA of the CDR3 is TGTGCCAGTAGTCAAATAGCGGGAGAGACCCAGTACTTC.

The CDR3 sequence: CASSYGAHTEAFF. In DNA form, the CDR3 reads TGTGCCAGCAGTTACGGGGCCCACACTGAAGCTTTCTTT. The chain has TRBV6-2 or TRBV6-3 and TRBJ1-1; D is possibly TRBD1 (5 bases). The germline V and J ends were trimmed by 2 bases and 3 bases, with 7 bases remaining between them. Germline loops: CDR1 MNHEY, CDR2 SVGEGT. This CDR3 spans 13 amino acids.

This clone was detected only once. The gene calls are TRBV11-2 and TRBJ2-6; 7 bases agree with TRBD1. Losses at the gene ends were 4 bases for V and 0 bases for J; bases not matched to a gene: 3. The CDR3 is 16 amino acids. Germline CDR1 is SGHAT and CDR2 is FQNNGV. DNA for the CDR3: TGTGCCAGCAGCTGGGACAGCAGCTCTGGGGCCAACGTCCTGACTTTC. Amino acids: CASSWDSSSGANVLTF.

This clone was observed a few times. V usage is TRBV4-1 and J usage is TRBJ2-7; 10 bases agree with TRBD1. Germline assignment: CDR1 MGHRA and CDR2 YSYEKL. The V segment lost 4 bases and the J segment 2 bases; nucleotides outside the gene matches: 17. CDR3 size: 19 residues. CDR3 in DNA: TGCGCCAGCAGCCCCTGGGGGGACAGGGGAAAGGGGGATACCTACGAGCAGTACTTC. Translation gives CASSPWGDRGKGDTYEQYF.

This clone was seen only once. The chain combines TRBV19 with TRBJ1-3; weak D call: TRBD1 (5 bases). This CDR3 is 18 amino acids long. Trimming pared 2 bases from V and 5 bases from J, leaving 22 bases between. Per germline, CDR1 LNHDA and CDR2 SQIVND (reference sequence). CDR3 in amino acids: CASSISISSGAARNTIYF. CDR3 sequence (DNA): TGTGCCAGTAGTATATCGATAAGCTCTGGGGCCGCGAGAAACACCATATATTTT.

The CDR3, as DNA: TGTGCCAGCAGTTTGGGAGGGCCCAACACCGGGGAGCTGTTTTTT. This translates into CASSLGGPNTGELFF. This rearrangement joins TRBV6-5 to TRBJ2-2; 7 bases align to TRBD2. CDR3 length: 15 amino acids. The ends lost 4 bases at V and 2 bases at J; junction bases unmatched: 4. Germline V gene sequence: CDR1 MNHEY, CDR2 SVGAGI.

The chain carries TRBV1 and TRBJ1-5; TRBD1, the table's D call, was not compared with the DNA. TRBV1 is a pseudogene segment. The CDR3 runs to 17 residues. CDR3 sequence: CTSSQDQGTGGNQPQHF. CDR3 coding DNA: TGCACCAGCAGCCAAGATCAAGGGACAGGGGGCAATCAGCCCCAGCATTTT.

The J gene is TRBJ2-1, the V gene TRBV4-1; 10 bases fit TRBD1. The J segment lost 6 bases and the V segment lost 4 bases, leaving 6 bases of the junction unmatched. Per germline, CDR1 MGHRA and CDR2 YSYEKL. This CDR3 comprises 15 residues. The CDR3 is CASSRGQGRGNEQFF. The CDR3 nucleotides are TGCGCCAGCAGCCGGGGACAGGGGCGAGGCAATGAGCAGTTCTTC.

V gene TRBV29-1 combines with J gene TRBJ1-3; D not certain. The V gene lost 1 base and the J gene lost 4 bases, with 5 bases spanning the gap. Germline V gene lookup returns CDR1 SQVTM and CDR2 ANQGSEA. The CDR3 runs to 12 residues. In DNA, the CDR3 is TGCAGCGTTGAAGTCGTAGGAAACACCATATATTTT. The encoded protein is CSVEVVGNTIYF.

The chain links TRBV7-9 to TRBJ1-2; no clear D gene. Looked up from germline, CDR1 is SEHNR and CDR2 is FQNEAQ (reference sequence). The CDR3 loop spans 12 amino acids. Trimming removed 1 base at V and 5 bases at J, with 5 bases between. The DNA for the CDR3 is TGTGCCAGCAGCTTAGTTGAGTATGGCTACACCTTC. Translated, it gives CASSLVEYGYTF.

The gene calls are TRBV30 and TRBJ1-2; tentatively, D is TRBD1 (6 bases). Germline loops: CDR1 GTSNPN, CDR2 SVGIG (reference sequence). This CDR3 is built from 11 residues. Trimming removed 2 bases from V and 13 bases from J, with 14 bases in between. CDR3 sequence: CAWSQDSLGTF. CDR3 sequence (DNA): TGTGCCTGGAGTCAGGACAGTTTGGGCACCTTC.

The chain couples TRBV6-1 to TRBJ1-5; TRBD1 matches 10 bases. Germline V gene sequence: CDR1 MNHNS, CDR2 SASEGT. The CDR3 is 16 residues long. Trimming took 4 bases from V and 6 from J; bases not matched to a gene: 9. The CDR3: CASSAAGQGRGQPQHF. The CDR3 DNA follows: TGTGCCAGCAGTGCGGCGGGACAGGGGAGGGGTCAGCCCCAGCATTTT.

This chain joins TRBV9 and TRBJ1-1, with 8 bases identical to TRBD1. V was clipped by 4 bases and J by 0 bases; unmatched bases: 8. This CDR3 is built from 16 residues. Germline CDR1 is SGDLS and CDR2 is YYNGEE. The CDR3 sequence: CASSLFTGGVNTEAFF. The DNA of the CDR3 is TGTGCCAGCAGCCTTTTCACAGGGGGAGTGAACACTGAAGCTTTCTTT.

CDR3 protein: CASSLVGGQSSTEAFF. The DNA of the CDR3 is TGCGCCAGCAGCTTGGTAGGTGGACAGTCTAGTACTGAAGCTTTCTTT. This chain links TRBV5-1 with TRBJ1-1, with D perhaps matching TRBD1 (6 bases). Trimming took off 0 bases at V and 5 bases at J, with 17 bases between the two ends. Germline V gene sequence: CDR1 SGHRS, CDR2 YFSETQ. The CDR3 has 16 amino acids.

This chain links TRBV29-1 with TRBJ2-3, with a possible D match to TRBD1 (6 bases). The CDR3 contains 11 residues. V was pared by 6 bases and J by 3 bases, with 7 bases between. In germline, CDR1 is SQVTM, CDR2 ANQGSEA. The CDR3 sequence: CSVQGTDTQYF. The CDR3 DNA reads as TGCAGCGTCCAGGGGACAGATACGCAGTATTTT.